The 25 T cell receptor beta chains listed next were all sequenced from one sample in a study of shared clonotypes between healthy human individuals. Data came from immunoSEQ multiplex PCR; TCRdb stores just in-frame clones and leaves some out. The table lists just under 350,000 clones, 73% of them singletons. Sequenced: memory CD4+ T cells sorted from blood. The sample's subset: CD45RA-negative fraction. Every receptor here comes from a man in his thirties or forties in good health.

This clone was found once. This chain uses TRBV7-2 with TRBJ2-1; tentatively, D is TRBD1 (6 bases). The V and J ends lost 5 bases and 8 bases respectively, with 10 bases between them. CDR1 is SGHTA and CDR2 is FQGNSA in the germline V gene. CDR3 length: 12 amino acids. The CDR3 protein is CASSRTGYEQFF. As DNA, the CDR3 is TGTGCCAGCAGCCGAACAGGGTATGAGCAGTTCTTC.

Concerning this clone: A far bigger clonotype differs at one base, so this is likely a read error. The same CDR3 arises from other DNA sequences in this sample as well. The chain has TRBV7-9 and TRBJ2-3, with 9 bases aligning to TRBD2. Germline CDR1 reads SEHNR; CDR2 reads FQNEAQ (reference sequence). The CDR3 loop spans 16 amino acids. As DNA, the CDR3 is TGTGCCAGCAGCCAGGGGTCTAGCGGGGCCACAGATACGCAATATTTT. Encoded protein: CASSQGSSGATDTQYF. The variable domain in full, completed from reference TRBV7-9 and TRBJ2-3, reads DTGVSQNPRHKITKRGQNVTFRCDPISEHNRLYWYRQTLGQGPEFLTYFQNEAQLEKSRLLSDRFSAERPKGSFSTLEIQRTEQGDSAMYLCASSQGSSGATDTQYFGPGTRLTVL.

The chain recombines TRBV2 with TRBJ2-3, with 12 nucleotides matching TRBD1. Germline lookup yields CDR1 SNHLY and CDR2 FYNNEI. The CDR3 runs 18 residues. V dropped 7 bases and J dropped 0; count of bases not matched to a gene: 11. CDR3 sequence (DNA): TGTGCCAGCATTCACAGGGACAGGGGGCGTTCGAGCACAGATACGCAGTATTTT. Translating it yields CASIHRDRGRSSTDTQYF. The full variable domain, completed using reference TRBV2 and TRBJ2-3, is EPEVTQTPSHQVTQMGQEVILRCVPISNHLYFYWYRQILGQKVEFLVSFYNNEISEKSEIFDDQFSVERPDGSNFTLKIRSTKLEDSAMYFCASIHRDRGRSSTDTQYFGPGTRLTVL.

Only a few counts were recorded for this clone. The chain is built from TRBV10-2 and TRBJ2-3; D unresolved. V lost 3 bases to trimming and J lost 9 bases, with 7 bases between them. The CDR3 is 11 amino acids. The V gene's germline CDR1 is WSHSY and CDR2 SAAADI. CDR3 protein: CASSDGITQYF. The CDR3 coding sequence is TGCGCCAGCAGTGACGGCATCACGCAGTATTTT.

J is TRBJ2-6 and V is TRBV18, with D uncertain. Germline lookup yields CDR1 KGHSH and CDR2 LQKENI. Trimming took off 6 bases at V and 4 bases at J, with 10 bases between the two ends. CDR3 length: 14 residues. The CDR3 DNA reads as TGTGCCAGCTCCCCTGTTCGAGGGGCCAACGTCCTGACTTTC. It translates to CASSPVRGANVLTF. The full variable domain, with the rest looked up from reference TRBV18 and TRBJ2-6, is NAGVMQNPRHLVRRRGQEARLRCSPMKGHSHVYWYRQLPEEGLKFMVYLQKENIIDESGMPKERFSAEFPKEGPSILRIQQVVRGDSAAYFCASSPVRGANVLTFGAGSRLTVL.

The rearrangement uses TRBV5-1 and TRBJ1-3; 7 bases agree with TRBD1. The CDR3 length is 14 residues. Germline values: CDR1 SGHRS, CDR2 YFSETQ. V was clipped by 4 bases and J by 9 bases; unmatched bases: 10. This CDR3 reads CASSPGTDLGTIYF. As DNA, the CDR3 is TGCGCCAGCAGCCCGGGGACAGATCTGGGCACCATATATTTT. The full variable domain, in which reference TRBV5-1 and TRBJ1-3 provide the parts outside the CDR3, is KAGVTQTPRYLIKTRGQQVTLSCSPISGHRSVSWYQQTPGQGLQFLFEYFSETQRNKGNFPGRFSGRQFSNSRSEMNVSTLELGDSALYLCASSPGTDLGTIYFGEGSWLTVV.

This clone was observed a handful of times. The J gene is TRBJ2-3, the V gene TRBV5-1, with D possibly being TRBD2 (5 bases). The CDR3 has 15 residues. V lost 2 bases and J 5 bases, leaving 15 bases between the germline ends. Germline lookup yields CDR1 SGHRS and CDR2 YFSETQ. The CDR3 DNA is TGCGCCAGCAGCTTCCAGGCAGGCGGGCAAGATACGCAGTATTTT. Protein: CASSFQAGGQDTQYF.

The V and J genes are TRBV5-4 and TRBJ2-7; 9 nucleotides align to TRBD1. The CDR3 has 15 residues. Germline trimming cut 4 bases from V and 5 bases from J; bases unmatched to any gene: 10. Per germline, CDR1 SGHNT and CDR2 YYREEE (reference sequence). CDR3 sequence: CASSQKDRGGDEQYF. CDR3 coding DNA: TGTGCCAGCAGCCAAAAGGACAGGGGAGGGGACGAGCAGTACTTC. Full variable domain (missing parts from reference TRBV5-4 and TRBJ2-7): ETGVTQSPTHLIKTRGQQVTLRCSSQSGHNTVSWYQQALGQGPQFIFQYYREEENGRGNFPPRFSGLQFPNYSSELNVNALELDDSALYLCASSQKDRGGDEQYFGPGTRLTVT.

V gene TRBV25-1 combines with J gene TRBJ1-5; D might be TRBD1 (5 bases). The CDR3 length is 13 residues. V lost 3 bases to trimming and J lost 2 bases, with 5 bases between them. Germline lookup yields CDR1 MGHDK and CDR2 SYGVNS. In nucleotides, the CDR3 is TGTGCCAGCAGTGACAGGGGCAATCAGCCCCAGCATTTT. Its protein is CASSDRGNQPQHF.

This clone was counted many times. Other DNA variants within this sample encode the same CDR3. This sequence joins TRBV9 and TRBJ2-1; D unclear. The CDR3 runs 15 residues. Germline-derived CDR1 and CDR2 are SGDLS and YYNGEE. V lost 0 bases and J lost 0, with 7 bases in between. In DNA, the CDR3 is TGTGCCAGCAGCGTAGGAGCGTCCTCCTACAATGAGCAGTTCTTC. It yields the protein CASSVGASSYNEQFF.

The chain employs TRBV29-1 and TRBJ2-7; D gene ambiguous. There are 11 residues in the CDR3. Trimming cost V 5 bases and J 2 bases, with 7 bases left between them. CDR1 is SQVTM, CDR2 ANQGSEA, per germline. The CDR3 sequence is CSVIATYEQYF. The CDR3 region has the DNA TGCAGCGTTATCGCAACCTACGAGCAGTACTTC.

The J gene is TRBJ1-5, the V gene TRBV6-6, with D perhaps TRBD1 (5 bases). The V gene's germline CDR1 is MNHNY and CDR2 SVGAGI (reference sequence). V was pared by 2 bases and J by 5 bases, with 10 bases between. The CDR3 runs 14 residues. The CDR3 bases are TGTGCCAGCAGTTACGCGACCAGGGATCAGCCCCAGCATTTT. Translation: CASSYATRDQPQHF.

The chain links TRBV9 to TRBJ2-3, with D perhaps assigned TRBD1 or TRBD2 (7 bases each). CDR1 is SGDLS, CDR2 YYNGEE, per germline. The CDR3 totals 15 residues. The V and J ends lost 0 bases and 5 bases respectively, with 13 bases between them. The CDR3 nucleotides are TGTGCCAGCAGCGTAGAACAGGGGAGGGGAGATACGCAGTATTTT. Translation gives CASSVEQGRGDTQYF.

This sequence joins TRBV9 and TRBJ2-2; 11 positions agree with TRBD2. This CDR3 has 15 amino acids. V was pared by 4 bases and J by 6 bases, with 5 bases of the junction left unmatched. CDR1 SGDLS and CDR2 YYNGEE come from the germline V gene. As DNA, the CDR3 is TGTGCCAGCAGCCCCTTACTAGCGGGGGCCGGGGAGCTGTTTTTT. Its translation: CASSPLLAGAGELFF.

The CDR3 spells CASSVLPGTGVTEAFF. CDR3 nucleotides: TGTGCCAGCAGCGTCTTGCCCGGGACAGGGGTGACTGAAGCTTTCTTT. The rearrangement links TRBV9 to TRBJ1-1; 10 bases agree with TRBD1. The V gene's germline CDR1 is SGDLS and CDR2 YYNGEE. V shed 2 bases and J 5 bases; nucleotides not matched to a gene: 9. There are 16 residues in the CDR3.

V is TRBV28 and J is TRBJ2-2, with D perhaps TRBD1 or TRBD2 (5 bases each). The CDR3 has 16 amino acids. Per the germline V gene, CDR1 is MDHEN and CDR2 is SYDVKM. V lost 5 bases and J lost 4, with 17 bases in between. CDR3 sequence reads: CASSLADSLLTGELFF. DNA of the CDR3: TGTGCCAGCAGTCTAGCTGACAGTTTACTCACCGGGGAGCTGTTTTTT.

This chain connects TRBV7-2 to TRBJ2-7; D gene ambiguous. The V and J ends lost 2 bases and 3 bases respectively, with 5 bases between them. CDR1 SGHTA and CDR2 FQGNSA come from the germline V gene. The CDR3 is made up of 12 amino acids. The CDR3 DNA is TGTGCCAGCAGCTTACCGGACTACGAGCAGTACTTC. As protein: CASSLPDYEQYF.

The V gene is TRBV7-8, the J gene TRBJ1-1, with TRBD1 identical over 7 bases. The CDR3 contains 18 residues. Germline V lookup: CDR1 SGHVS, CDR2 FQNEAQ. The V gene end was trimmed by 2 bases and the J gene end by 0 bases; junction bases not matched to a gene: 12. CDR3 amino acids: CASSLTPRTGGVNTEAFF. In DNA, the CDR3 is TGTGCCAGCAGCTTAACCCCCAGGACAGGAGGAGTGAACACTGAAGCTTTCTTT.

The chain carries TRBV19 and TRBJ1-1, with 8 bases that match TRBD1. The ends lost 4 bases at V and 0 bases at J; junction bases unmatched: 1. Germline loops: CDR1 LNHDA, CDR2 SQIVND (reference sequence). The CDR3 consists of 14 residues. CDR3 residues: CASSRTGMNTEAFF. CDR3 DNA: TGTGCCAGTAGTAGGACAGGGATGAACACTGAAGCTTTCTTT. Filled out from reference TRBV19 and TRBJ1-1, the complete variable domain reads DGGITQSPKYLFRKEGQNVTLSCEQNLNHDAMYWYRQDPGQGLRLIYYSQIVNDFQKGDIAEGYSVSREKKESFPLTVTSAQKNPTAFYLCASSRTGMNTEAFFGQGTRLTVV.

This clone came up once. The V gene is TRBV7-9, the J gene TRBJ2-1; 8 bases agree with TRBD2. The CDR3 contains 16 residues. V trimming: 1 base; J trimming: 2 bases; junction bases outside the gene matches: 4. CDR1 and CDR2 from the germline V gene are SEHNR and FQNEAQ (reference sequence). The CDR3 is CASSLVGSGAYNEQFF. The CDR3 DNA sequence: TGTGCCAGCAGCTTAGTAGGTAGCGGGGCCTACAATGAGCAGTTCTTC. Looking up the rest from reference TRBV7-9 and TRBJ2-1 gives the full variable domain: DTGVSQNPRHKITKRGQNVTFRCDPISEHNRLYWYRQTLGQGPEFLTYFQNEAQLEKSRLLSDRFSAERPKGSFSTLEIQRTEQGDSAMYLCASSLVGSGAYNEQFFGPGTRLTVL.

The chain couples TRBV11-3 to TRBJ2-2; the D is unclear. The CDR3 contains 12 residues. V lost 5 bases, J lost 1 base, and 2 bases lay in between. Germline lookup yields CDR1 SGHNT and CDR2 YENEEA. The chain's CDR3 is CASSMNTGELFF. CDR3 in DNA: TGTGCCAGCAGCATGAACACCGGGGAGCTGTTTTTT.

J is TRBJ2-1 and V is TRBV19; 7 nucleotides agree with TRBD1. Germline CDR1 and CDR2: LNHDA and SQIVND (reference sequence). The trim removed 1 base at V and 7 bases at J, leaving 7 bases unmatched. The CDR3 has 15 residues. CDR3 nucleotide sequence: TGTGCCAGTAGTATAGGGAGACAGGGTCTAAATGAGCAGTTCTTC. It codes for CASSIGRQGLNEQFF.

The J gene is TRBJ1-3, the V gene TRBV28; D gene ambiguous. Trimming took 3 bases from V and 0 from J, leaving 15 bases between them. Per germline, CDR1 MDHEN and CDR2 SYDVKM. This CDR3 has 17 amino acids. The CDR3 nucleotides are TGTGCCAGCAGTTTCGTTGGCGGTCCATCCTCTGGAAACACCATATATTTT. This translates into CASSFVGGPSSGNTIYF.

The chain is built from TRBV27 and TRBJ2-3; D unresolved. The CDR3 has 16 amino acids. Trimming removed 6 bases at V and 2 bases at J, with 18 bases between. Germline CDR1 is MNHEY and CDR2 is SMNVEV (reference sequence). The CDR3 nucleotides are TGTGCCAGCAGGGTTAATTCAATACGGGCCACAGATACGCAGTATTTT. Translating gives CASRVNSIRATDTQYF.

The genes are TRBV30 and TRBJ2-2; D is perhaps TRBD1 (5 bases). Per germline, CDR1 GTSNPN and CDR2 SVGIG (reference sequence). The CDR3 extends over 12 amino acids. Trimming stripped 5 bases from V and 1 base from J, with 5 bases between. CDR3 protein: CAWDRNTGELFF. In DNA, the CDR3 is TGTGCCTGGGACAGGAACACCGGGGAGCTGTTTTTT.